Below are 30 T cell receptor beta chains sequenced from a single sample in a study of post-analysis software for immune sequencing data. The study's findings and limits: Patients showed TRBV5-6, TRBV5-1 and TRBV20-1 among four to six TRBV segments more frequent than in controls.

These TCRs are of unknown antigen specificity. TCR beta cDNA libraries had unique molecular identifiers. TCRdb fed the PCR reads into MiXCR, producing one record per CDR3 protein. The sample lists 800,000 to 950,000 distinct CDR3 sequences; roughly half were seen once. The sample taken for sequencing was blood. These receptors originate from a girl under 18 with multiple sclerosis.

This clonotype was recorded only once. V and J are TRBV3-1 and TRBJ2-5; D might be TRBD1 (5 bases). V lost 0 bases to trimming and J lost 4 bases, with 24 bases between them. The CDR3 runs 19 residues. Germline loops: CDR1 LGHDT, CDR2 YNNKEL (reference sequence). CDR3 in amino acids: CASSQDAWDGREGPETQYF. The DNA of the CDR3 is TGTGCCAGCAGCCAAGATGCCTGGGATGGCAGGGAAGGGCCAGAGACCCAGTACTTC.

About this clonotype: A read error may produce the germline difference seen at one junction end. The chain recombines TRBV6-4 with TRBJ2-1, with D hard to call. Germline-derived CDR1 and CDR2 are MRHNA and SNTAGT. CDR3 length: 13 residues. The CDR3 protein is CASSIASYNEQFF. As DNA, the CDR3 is TGTGCCAGCAGCATAGCTTCCTACAATGAACAGTTCTTC.

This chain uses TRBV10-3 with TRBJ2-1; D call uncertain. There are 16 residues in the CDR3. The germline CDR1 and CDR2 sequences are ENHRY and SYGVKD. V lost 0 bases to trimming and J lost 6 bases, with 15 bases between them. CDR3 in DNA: TGTGCCATCAGTGAGTCGGGCGGCTCCACATTCAATGAGCAGTTCTTC. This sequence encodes CAISESGGSTFNEQFF.

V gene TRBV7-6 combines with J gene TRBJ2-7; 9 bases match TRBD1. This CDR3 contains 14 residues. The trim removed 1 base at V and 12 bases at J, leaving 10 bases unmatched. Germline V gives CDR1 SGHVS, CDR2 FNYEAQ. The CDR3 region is CASSLGVDRGGWYF. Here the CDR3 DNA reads TGTGCCAGCAGCTTAGGTGTCGACAGGGGGGGGTGGTACTTC.

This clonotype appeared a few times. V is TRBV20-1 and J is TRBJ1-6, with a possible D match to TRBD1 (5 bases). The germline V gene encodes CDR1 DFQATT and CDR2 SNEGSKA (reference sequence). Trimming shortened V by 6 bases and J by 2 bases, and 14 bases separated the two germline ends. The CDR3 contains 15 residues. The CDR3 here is CSAREQDTYNSPLHF. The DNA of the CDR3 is TGCAGTGCCCGGGAACAGGACACCTATAATTCACCCCTCCACTTT.

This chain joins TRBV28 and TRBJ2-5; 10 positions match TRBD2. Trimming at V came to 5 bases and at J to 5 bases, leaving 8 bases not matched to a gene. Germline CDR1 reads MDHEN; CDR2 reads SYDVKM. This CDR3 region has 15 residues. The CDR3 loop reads CASSEPTSGWETQYF. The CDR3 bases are TGTGCCAGCAGTGAACCGACTAGCGGGTGGGAGACCCAGTACTTC.

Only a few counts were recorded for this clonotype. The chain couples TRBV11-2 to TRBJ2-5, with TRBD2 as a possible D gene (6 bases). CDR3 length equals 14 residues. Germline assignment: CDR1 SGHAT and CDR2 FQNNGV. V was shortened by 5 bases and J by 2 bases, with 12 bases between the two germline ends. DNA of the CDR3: TGTGCCAGCAGCCTCCTAGCGCCTCAAGAGACCCAGTACTTC. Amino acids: CASSLLAPQETQYF.

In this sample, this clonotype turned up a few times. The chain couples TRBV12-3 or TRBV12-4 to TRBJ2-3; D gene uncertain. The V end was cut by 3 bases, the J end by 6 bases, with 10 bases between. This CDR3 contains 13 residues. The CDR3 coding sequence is TGTGCCAGCAGTTTCGGTGGTTCCGATACGCAGTATTTT. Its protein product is CASSFGGSDTQYF.

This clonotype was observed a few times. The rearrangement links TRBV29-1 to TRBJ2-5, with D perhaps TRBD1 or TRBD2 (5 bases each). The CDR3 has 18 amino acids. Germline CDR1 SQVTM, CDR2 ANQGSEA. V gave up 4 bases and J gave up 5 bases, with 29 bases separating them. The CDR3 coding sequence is TGCAGCGTTGGTTCCGGGGCACGCGGTTTTCTTGCAGTTGAGACCCAGTACTTC. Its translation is CSVGSGARGFLAVETQYF.

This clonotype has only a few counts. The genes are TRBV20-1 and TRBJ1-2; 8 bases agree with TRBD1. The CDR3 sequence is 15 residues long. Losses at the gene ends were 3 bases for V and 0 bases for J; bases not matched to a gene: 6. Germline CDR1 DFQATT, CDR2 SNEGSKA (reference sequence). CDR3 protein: CSASRQGTTNYGYTF. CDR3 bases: TGCAGTGCTAGTCGACAGGGGACAACTAACTATGGCTACACCTTC.

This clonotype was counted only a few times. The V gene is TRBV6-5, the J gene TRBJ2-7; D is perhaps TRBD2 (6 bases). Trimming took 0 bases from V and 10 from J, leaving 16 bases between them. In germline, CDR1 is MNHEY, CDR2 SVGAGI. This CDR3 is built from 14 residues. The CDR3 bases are TGTGCCAGCAGTTACTCGATAACGACGGGGGACCAGTACTTC. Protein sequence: CASSYSITTGDQYF.

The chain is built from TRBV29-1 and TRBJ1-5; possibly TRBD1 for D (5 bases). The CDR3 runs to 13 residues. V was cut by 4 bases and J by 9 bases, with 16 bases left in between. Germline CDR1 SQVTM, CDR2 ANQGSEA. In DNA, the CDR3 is TGCAGCGTTGCCCGGCAGTCCGGGGGGCCCCAGCATTTT. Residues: CSVARQSGGPQHF.

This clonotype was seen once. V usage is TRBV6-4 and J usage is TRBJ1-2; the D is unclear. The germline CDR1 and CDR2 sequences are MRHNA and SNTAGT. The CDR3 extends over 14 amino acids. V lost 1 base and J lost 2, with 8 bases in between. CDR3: CASSDWPGNYGYTF. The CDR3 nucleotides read TGTGCCAGCAGTGACTGGCCCGGGAACTATGGCTACACCTTC.

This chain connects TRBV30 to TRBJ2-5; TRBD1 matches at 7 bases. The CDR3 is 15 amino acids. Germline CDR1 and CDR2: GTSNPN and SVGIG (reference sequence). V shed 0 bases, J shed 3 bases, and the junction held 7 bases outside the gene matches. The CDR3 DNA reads TGTGCCTGGAGTGTCTGGGACAGCAATGAAGAGACCCAGTACTTC. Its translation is CAWSVWDSNEETQYF.

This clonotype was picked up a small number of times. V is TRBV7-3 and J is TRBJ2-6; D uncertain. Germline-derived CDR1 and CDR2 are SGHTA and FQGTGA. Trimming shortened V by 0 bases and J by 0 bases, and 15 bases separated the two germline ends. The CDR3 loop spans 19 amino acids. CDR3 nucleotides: TGTGCCAGCAGCTTAACCCCTGGCCAATTTTTCTCTGGGGCCAACGTCCTGACTTTC. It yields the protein CASSLTPGQFFSGANVLTF.

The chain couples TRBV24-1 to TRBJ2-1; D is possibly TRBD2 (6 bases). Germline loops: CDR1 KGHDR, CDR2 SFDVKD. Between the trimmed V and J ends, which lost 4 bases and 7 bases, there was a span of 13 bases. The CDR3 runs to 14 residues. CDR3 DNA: TGTGCCACCAGTGACCGGGACTCAGGAAATGAGCAGTTCTTC. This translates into CATSDRDSGNEQFF.

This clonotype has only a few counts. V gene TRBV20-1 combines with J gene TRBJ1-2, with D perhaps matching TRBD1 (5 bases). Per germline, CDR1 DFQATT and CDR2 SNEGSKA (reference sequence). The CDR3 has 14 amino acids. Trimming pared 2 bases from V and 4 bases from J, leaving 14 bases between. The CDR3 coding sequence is TGCAGTGCTAGAAGGGGCAGGGCCTCCTATGGCTACACCTTC. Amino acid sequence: CSARRGRASYGYTF.

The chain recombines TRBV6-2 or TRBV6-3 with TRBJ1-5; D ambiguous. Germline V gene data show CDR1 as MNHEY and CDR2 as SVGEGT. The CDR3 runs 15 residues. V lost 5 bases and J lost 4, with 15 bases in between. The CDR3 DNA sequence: TGTGCCAGCAGTCCCACCGGGTCGTTAAATCAGCCCCAGCATTTT. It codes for CASSPTGSLNQPQHF.

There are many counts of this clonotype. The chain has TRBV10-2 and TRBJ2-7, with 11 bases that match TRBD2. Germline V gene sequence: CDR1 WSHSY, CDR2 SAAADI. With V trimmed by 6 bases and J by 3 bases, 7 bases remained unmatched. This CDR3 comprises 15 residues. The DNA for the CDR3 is TGCGCCAGCAGGGGACTAGCGGCCCCGGACTACGAGCAGTACTTC. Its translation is CASRGLAAPDYEQYF.

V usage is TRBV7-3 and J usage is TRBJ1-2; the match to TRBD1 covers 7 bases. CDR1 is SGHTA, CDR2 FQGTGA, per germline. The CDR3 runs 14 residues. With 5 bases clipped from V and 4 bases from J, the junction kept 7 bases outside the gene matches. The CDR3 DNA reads TGTGCCAGCAGCCCAGACAGGGTTGGCTATGGCTACACCTTC. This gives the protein CASSPDRVGYGYTF.

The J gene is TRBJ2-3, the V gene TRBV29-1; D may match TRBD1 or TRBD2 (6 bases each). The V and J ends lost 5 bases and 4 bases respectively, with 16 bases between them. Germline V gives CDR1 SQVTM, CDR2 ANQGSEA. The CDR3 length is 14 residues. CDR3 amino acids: CSVPTDGGPDTQYF. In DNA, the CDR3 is TGCAGCGTTCCGACCGACGGGGGCCCAGATACGCAGTATTTT.

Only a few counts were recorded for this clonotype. CDR3 in amino acids: CASSIQGWDEQFF. The CDR3 bases are TGTGCCAGCAGCATACAGGGATGGGATGAGCAGTTCTTC. The J gene is TRBJ2-1, the V gene TRBV5-5; TRBD1 might be the D (6 bases). This CDR3 comprises 13 residues. V lost 4 bases to trimming and J lost 8 bases, with 13 bases between them. CDR1 is SGHKS and CDR2 is YYEKEE in the germline V gene (reference sequence).

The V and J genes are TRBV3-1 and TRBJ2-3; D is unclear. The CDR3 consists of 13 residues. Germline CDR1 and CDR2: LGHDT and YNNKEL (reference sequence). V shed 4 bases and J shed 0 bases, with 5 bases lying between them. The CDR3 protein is CASSRRSTDTQYF. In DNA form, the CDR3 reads TGTGCCAGCAGCCGGAGAAGCACAGATACGCAGTATTTT.

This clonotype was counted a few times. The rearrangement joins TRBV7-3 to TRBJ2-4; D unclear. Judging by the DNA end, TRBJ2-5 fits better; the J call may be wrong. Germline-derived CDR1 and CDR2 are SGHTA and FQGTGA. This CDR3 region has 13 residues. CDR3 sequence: CASSPLPAQTQYF. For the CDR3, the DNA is TGTGCCAGCAGCCCGTTACCCGCACAGACCCAGTACTTC.

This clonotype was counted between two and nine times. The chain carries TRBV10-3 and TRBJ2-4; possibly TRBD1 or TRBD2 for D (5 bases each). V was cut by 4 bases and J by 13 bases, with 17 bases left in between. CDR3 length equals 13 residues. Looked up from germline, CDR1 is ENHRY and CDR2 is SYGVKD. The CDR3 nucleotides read TGTGCCATCAGTGGGGGGACGACTGATGACCAGTACTTC. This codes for CAISGGTTDDQYF.

The chain's CDR3 is CASGPDNEQFF. For the CDR3, the DNA is TGCGCCAGCGGCCCAGACAATGAGCAGTTCTTC. The gene calls are TRBV5-1 and TRBJ2-1, with unresolved D. V was cut by 7 bases and J by 5 bases, with 7 bases left in between. The CDR3 is made up of 11 amino acids. The germline V gene encodes CDR1 SGHRS and CDR2 YFSETQ.

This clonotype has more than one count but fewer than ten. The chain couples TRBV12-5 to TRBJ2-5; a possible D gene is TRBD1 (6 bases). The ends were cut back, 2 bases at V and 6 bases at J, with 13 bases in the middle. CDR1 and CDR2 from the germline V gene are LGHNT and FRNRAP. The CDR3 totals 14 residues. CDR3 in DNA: TGTGCTAGTGGTTTGTCCGCCGGGGACAAGACCCAGTACTTC. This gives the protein CASGLSAGDKTQYF.

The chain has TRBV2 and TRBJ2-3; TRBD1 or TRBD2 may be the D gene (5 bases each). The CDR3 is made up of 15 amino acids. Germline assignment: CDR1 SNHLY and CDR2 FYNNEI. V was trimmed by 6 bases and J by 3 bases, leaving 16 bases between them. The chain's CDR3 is CASSGAGRETDTQYF. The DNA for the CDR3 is TGTGCCAGCAGCGGGGCAGGGAGAGAGACAGATACGCAGTATTTT.

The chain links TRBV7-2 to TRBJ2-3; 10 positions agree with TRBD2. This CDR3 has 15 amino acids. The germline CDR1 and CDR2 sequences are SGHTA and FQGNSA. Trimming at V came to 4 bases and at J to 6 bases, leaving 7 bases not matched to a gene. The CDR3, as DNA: TGTGCCAGCAGCTCCGGACTAGCGGTCGTGGATACGCAGTATTTT. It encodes CASSSGLAVVDTQYF.

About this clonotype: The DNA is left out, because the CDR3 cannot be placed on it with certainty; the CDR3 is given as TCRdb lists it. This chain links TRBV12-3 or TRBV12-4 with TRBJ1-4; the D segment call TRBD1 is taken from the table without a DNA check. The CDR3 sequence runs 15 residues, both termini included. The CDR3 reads CASSSSTGIGEKLFF.